Presented here are 30 T cell receptor beta chains from one specimen sequenced in a study of T cell responses to AZD1222 COVID-19 vaccine. Generated by immunoSEQ multiplex PCR, the TCRdb table keeps only in-frame clones and is missing some. The table lists about 180,000 clones, 90% of them singletons. The specimen comprised peripheral blood, sampled 28 days after the second dose of the MenACWY control vaccine. The receptors here all came from an adult who received the MenACWY meningococcal vaccine as a control.

The rearrangement links TRBV21-1 to TRBJ1-2; the table gives TRBD1 as D, unverified against the DNA. TRBV21-1 corresponds to a pseudogene. The CDR3 contains 12 residues. CDR3 residues: CASSKKGGGYTF. Written as DNA, the CDR3 is TGTGCCAGCAGCAAAAAAGGGGGTGGCTACACCTTC.

This chain connects TRBV11-2 to TRBJ1-4; D ambiguous. The CDR3 is made up of 14 amino acids. The germline gives CDR1 SGHAT, CDR2 FQNNGV. Trimming removed 3 bases at V and 0 bases at J, with 5 bases between. The CDR3 spells CASSLTPTNEKLFF. The CDR3 nucleotides are TGTGCCAGCAGCTTGACACCAACTAATGAAAAACTGTTTTTT.

V and J are TRBV7-9 and TRBJ1-2; 9 bases align to TRBD1. The germline CDR1 and CDR2 sequences are SEHNR and FQNEAQ (reference sequence). The V segment lost 5 bases and the J segment 6 bases; nucleotides outside the gene matches: 7. The CDR3 covers 14 residues. The CDR3 region has the DNA TGTGCCAGCAGCCAGGGACAGGGAGAGGATGGCTACACCTTC. Translating it yields CASSQGQGEDGYTF.

This clone appeared a few times. The rearrangement uses TRBV30 and TRBJ1-2, with 7 bases lining up with TRBD1. This CDR3 region has 11 residues. Per the germline V gene, CDR1 is GTSNPN and CDR2 is SVGIG (reference sequence). With V trimmed by 2 bases and J by 8 bases, 2 bases remained unmatched. CDR3 loop: CAWSTGEGYTF. The DNA of the CDR3 is TGTGCCTGGAGTACAGGGGAGGGCTACACCTTC.

V usage is TRBV4-1 and J usage is TRBJ1-1; tentatively, D is TRBD1 (5 bases). The V end was cut by 6 bases, the J end by 4 bases, with 18 bases between. Germline values: CDR1 MGHRA, CDR2 YSYEKL. The CDR3 sequence is 15 residues long. This CDR3 is CASSRGTGPTTEAFF. CDR3 bases: TGCGCCAGCAGTCGCGGGACGGGCCCGACCACTGAAGCTTTCTTT.

V and J are TRBV4-3 and TRBJ2-1, with 11 bases lining up with TRBD2. V lost 0 bases and J lost 2; bases outside the gene matches: 3. Germline V CDR1 and CDR2: LGHNA, YSLEER. The CDR3 is 17 amino acids. In DNA form, the CDR3 reads TGCGCCAGCAGCCAAGATAGACTAGCGGGGCCCTACAATGAGCAGTTCTTC. This codes for CASSQDRLAGPYNEQFF.

This clone appeared once. The genes are TRBV27 and TRBJ2-2; the D call may be TRBD1 or TRBD2 (5 bases each). V lost 7 bases, J lost 6 bases, and 18 bases lay in between. CDR3 length: 15 amino acids. Germline V lookup: CDR1 MNHEY, CDR2 SMNVEV (reference sequence). The DNA of the CDR3 is TGTGCCAGCAATCCGGGACGCCGCATCGCCGGGGAGCTGTTTTTT. This codes for CASNPGRRIAGELFF.

CDR3 sequence (DNA): TGTGCCAGCAGTGTGGAGTCTTTGAACACTGAAGCTTTCTTT. Protein: CASSVESLNTEAFF. The genes are TRBV2 and TRBJ1-1; D is uncertain. The germline V gene has CDR1 SNHLY and CDR2 FYNNEI. The CDR3 has 14 amino acids. Trimming left V 4 bases short and J 0 bases short, with 9 bases between.

The chain employs TRBV5-1 and TRBJ2-7; D gene unclear. The CDR3 extends over 13 amino acids. The V gene lost 3 bases and the J gene lost 8 bases, with 15 bases spanning the gap. The germline gives CDR1 SGHRS, CDR2 YFSETQ. CDR3 sequence: CASSSNAQEKQYF. The CDR3 DNA reads TGCGCCAGCAGCTCAAACGCTCAGGAGAAGCAGTACTTC.

The chain carries TRBV6-2 or TRBV6-3 and TRBJ2-7; the D gene is possibly TRBD1 (5 bases). Trimming removed 2 bases from V and 2 bases from J, with 10 bases in between. CDR3 length: 14 amino acids. Germline V gene data show CDR1 as MNHEY and CDR2 as SVGEGT. The CDR3 DNA follows: TGTGCCAGCAGTTACGTCCAGGGCCCCTACGAGCAGTACTTC. Protein: CASSYVQGPYEQYF.

V and J are TRBV5-4 and TRBJ2-1, with D tentatively TRBD1 or TRBD2 (6 bases each). The V and J ends lost 3 bases and 4 bases respectively, with 11 bases between them. In germline, CDR1 is SGHNT, CDR2 YYREEE (reference sequence). The CDR3 runs to 14 residues. The CDR3 spells CASSSGDSYNEQFF. The CDR3 nucleotides read TGTGCCAGCAGCTCAGGGGACTCATACAATGAGCAGTTCTTC.

This chain connects TRBV10-1 to TRBJ1-2; a possible D gene is TRBD1 (5 bases). Germline loops: CDR1 WNHNN, CDR2 SYGVQD (reference sequence). Trimming pared 5 bases from V and 1 base from J, leaving 11 bases between. CDR3 length: 14 residues. DNA of the CDR3: TGCGCCAGCAGTCCAGGGCTACTTAACTATGGCTACACCTTC. This encodes CASSPGLLNYGYTF.

The chain couples TRBV18 to TRBJ1-1; possible D gene TRBD1, 6 bases. From germline, CDR1 is KGHSH and CDR2 LQKENI. The CDR3 runs to 13 residues. V dropped 6 bases and J dropped 3 bases, with 11 bases sitting between them. CDR3: CASSRHRDTEAFF. Written as DNA, the CDR3 is TGTGCCAGCTCGCGACACAGGGACACTGAAGCTTTCTTT.

V gene TRBV20-1 combines with J gene TRBJ2-7; 8 bases align to TRBD1. V lost 3 bases, J lost 6 bases, and 10 bases stayed unmatched. This CDR3 has 14 residues. Germline CDR1 reads DFQATT; CDR2 reads SNEGSKA (reference sequence). The CDR3 sequence is CSASSSRGRIEQYF. The CDR3 DNA follows: TGCAGTGCTAGTTCCTCCAGGGGGCGCATCGAGCAGTACTTC.

Only one count was recorded for this clone. The CDR3 coding sequence is TGTGCCAGCAGTTACACTAGCGGGGCCCACAATGAGCAGTTCTTC. Its translation: CASSYTSGAHNEQFF. V gene TRBV6-5 combines with J gene TRBJ2-1; 10 nucleotides agree with TRBD2. With 2 bases clipped from V and 5 bases from J, the junction kept 3 bases outside the gene matches. Germline CDR1 is MNHEY and CDR2 is SVGAGI. The length of the CDR3 is 15 residues.

The CDR3 region is CASSYRTGGIGELFF. The CDR3 DNA reads TGTGCCAGCAGCTATAGGACAGGGGGCATCGGGGAGCTGTTTTTT. V is TRBV5-6 and J is TRBJ2-2; TRBD1 matches 11 bases. The CDR3 consists of 15 residues. The junction had 5 bases not matched to a gene; V was cut back by 3 bases and J by 7 bases. CDR1 and CDR2 (germline): SGHDT, YYEEEE.

The chain employs TRBV28 and TRBJ1-2; D is perhaps TRBD1 (6 bases). The length of the CDR3 is 12 residues. Germline V gene lookup returns CDR1 MDHEN and CDR2 SYDVKM. With 8 bases removed from V and 8 bases from J, the gap between germline ends came to 15 bases. The CDR3 nucleotides read TGTGCCAGCTACCTTACAGGGATGGGCTACACCTTC. This sequence encodes CASYLTGMGYTF.

This clone appeared a single time. The V call is TRBV18, the J call TRBJ2-7; D not resolved. Germline V CDR1 and CDR2: KGHSH, LQKENI. This CDR3 contains 15 residues. V lost 6 bases to trimming and J lost 2 bases, with 17 bases between them. CDR3 DNA: TGTGCCAGCTCCCTAGAGGCGGCAGTGACCTACGAGCAGTACTTC. Protein product: CASSLEAAVTYEQYF. The full variable domain, its missing parts supplied by reference TRBV18 and TRBJ2-7, is NAGVMQNPRHLVRRRGQEARLRCSPMKGHSHVYWYRQLPEEGLKFMVYLQKENIIDESGMPKERFSAEFPKEGPSILRIQQVVRGDSAAYFCASSLEAAVTYEQYFGPGTRLTVT.

CDR3 DNA sequence: TGTGCCAGCAGTTACCGCCTCCCCACTAGCGGGAACCCCAATGAGCAGTTCTTC. Translation gives CASSYRLPTSGNPNEQFF. The genes are TRBV6-2 or TRBV6-3 and TRBJ2-1; 10 bases are a match to TRBD2. Germline V gene lookup returns CDR1 MNHEY and CDR2 SVGEGT. The CDR3 extends over 18 amino acids. V lost 2 bases to trimming and J lost 6 bases; unmatched junction nucleotides: 13.

CDR3 protein: CASSLQGLTEAFF. The CDR3 DNA sequence: TGTGCCAGCAGCTTACAGGGGCTGACTGAAGCTTTCTTT. The gene calls are TRBV28 and TRBJ1-1, with 7 bases that match TRBD1. With V trimmed by 6 bases and J by 5 bases, 6 bases remained unmatched. The CDR3 consists of 13 residues. Looked up from germline, CDR1 is MDHEN and CDR2 is SYDVKM.

This clone was seen only a few times. The V gene is TRBV6-5, the J gene TRBJ1-1; 10 nucleotides align to TRBD1. The ends lost 6 bases at V and 1 base at J; junction bases unmatched: 2. CDR3 length equals 14 residues. The V gene's germline CDR1 is MNHEY and CDR2 SVGAGI. CDR3 protein: CASRRDRGNTEAFF. The CDR3, as DNA: TGTGCCAGCAGGAGGGACAGGGGGAACACTGAAGCTTTCTTT.

The chain has TRBV5-4 and TRBJ2-7; TRBD2 might be the D (5 bases). V dropped 2 bases and J dropped 6 bases, with 15 bases sitting between them. CDR1 is SGHNT and CDR2 is YYREEE in the germline V gene (reference sequence). This CDR3 has 14 amino acids. The CDR3 bases are TGTGCCAGCAGCTTTGTTCCCCTAGGAGGCGAGCAGTACTTC. It encodes CASSFVPLGGEQYF.

This chain joins TRBV9 and TRBJ2-1; 8 positions agree with TRBD2. Germline assignment: CDR1 SGDLS and CDR2 YYNGEE. V dropped 3 bases and J dropped 5; count of bases not matched to a gene: 10. This CDR3 is built from 16 residues. CDR3 region: CASSAPGRGINNEQFF. DNA for the CDR3: TGTGCCAGCAGCGCACCCGGGAGGGGGATAAACAATGAGCAGTTCTTC.

The CDR3 DNA reads TGTGCCTGGAGCCCTCCCGGGCGGGCCGGGGGCGAGCAGTACTTC. This translates into CAWSPPGRAGGEQYF. The gene calls are TRBV30 and TRBJ2-7; D perhaps matches TRBD2 (6 bases). The CDR3 length is 15 residues. Deletions cut 3 bases from V and 6 bases from J, with 21 bases between. The germline V gene encodes CDR1 GTSNPN and CDR2 SVGIG (reference sequence).

This chain links TRBV2 with TRBJ2-2; 11 bases align to TRBD2. The CDR3 is 15 amino acids. V was pared by 4 bases and J by 8 bases, with 6 bases of the junction left unmatched. The germline gives CDR1 SNHLY, CDR2 FYNNEI. The CDR3 spells CASSVVTSGIGELFF. The CDR3 nucleotides are TGTGCCAGCAGTGTTGTGACTAGCGGGATTGGGGAGCTGTTTTTT.

This rearrangement joins TRBV4-1 to TRBJ2-7; 14 bases are a match to TRBD2. V lost 4 bases, J lost 2 bases, and 1 base stayed unmatched. The germline gives CDR1 MGHRA, CDR2 YSYEKL. CDR3 length: 15 amino acids. CDR3 protein: CASSLTSGRAYEQYF. DNA for the CDR3: TGCGCCAGCAGCCTGACTAGCGGGAGGGCCTACGAGCAGTACTTC.

This clone was counted between two and nine times. V gene TRBV6-5 combines with J gene TRBJ1-6; D is unresolved. V dropped 8 bases and J dropped 0 bases, with 11 bases sitting between them. This CDR3 comprises 15 residues. The germline V gene encodes CDR1 MNHEY and CDR2 SVGAGI. This chain's CDR3 is CASRVASSYNSPLHF. The CDR3 DNA reads as TGTGCCAGCCGGGTCGCGAGCTCCTATAATTCACCCCTCCACTTT.

The chain employs TRBV7-7 and TRBJ2-2; D is unclear. Trimming shortened V by 2 bases and J by 3 bases, and 16 bases separated the two germline ends. The CDR3 runs 17 residues. In germline, CDR1 is SSHAT, CDR2 FNYEAQ (reference sequence). CDR3 residues: CASSLWGGPPDTGELFF. The CDR3 nucleotides are TGTGCCAGCAGCTTATGGGGTGGGCCCCCGGACACCGGGGAGCTGTTTTTT.

The chain uses TRBV5-1 and TRBJ1-2, with D uncertain. Per the germline V gene, CDR1 is SGHRS and CDR2 is YFSETQ. There are 15 residues in the CDR3. V lost 3 bases to trimming and J lost 7 bases, with 19 bases between them. CDR3 protein: CASSSPPLEKGGYTF. The CDR3 DNA follows: TGCGCCAGCAGCTCGCCCCCCTTGGAGAAGGGTGGCTACACCTTC.

CDR3 amino acids: CASSSDRAGELFF. In DNA, the CDR3 is TGTGCCAGCAGCTCAGACAGGGCCGGGGAGCTGTTTTTT. The V and J genes are TRBV11-2 and TRBJ2-2, with 7 positions matching TRBD1. The J segment lost 6 bases and the V segment lost 4 bases, leaving 2 bases of the junction unmatched. The CDR3 sequence is 13 residues long. Germline CDR1 and CDR2: SGHAT and FQNNGV.